Below are 10 T cell receptor beta chains sequenced from a single sample in a study of response to subunit inactivated influenza vaccine. TCRdb reprocessed the RT-PCR reads via MiXCR and lists one record per CDR3 protein. The sample holds 800,000 or so distinct CDR3 sequences; roughly 20% are singletons and the top ten take 10% to 13%. Sequenced material: PBMCs from blood, taken more than 4 days after vaccination. These receptors were taken from a man aged 50-59 years who received an inactivated influenza vaccine.

This clonotype was observed a handful of times. The gene calls are TRBV6-1 and TRBJ2-3, with TRBD2 identical over 9 bases. The CDR3 is made up of 13 amino acids. The germline CDR1 and CDR2 sequences are MNHNS and SASEGT. J was trimmed by 6 bases and V by 8 bases; bases with no gene match: 6. The CDR3 region is CASVSGGPDTQYF. The CDR3 coding sequence is TGTGCCAGCGTAAGCGGGGGGCCCGATACGCAGTATTTT.

The chain uses TRBV29-1 and TRBJ2-5, with D possibly being TRBD1 or TRBD2 (6 bases each). CDR1 and CDR2 (germline): SQVTM, ANQGSEA. V shed 1 base and J shed 5 bases, with 14 bases lying between them. The CDR3 extends over 14 amino acids. The CDR3 DNA reads TGCAGCGTTGAAGCTCCCCCGGGGGCGGAGACCCAGTACTTC. Translated, it gives CSVEAPPGAETQYF.

This clonotype has only a few counts. J is TRBJ2-3 and V is TRBV5-1; the D gene is possibly TRBD2 (5 bases). This CDR3 region has 14 residues. V was trimmed by 3 bases and J by 6 bases, leaving 14 bases between them. CDR1 and CDR2 (germline): SGHRS, YFSETQ. CDR3 residues: CASSSRTPWDTQYF. CDR3 DNA sequence: TGCGCCAGCAGCTCCCGGACTCCCTGGGATACGCAGTATTTT.

This clonotype was seen only a few times. CDR3 sequence reads: CASSSRQDFYSNQPQHF. CDR3 nucleotides: TGTGCCAGCAGCTCCAGACAGGACTTCTATAGCAATCAGCCCCAGCATTTT. This chain uses TRBV5-8 with TRBJ1-5; perhaps TRBD1 as D (6 bases). The CDR3 runs 17 residues. Trimming left V 3 bases short and J 0 bases short, with 16 bases between. In germline, CDR1 is SGHTS, CDR2 YDEGEE.

J is TRBJ1-1 and V is TRBV28; 9 bases line up with TRBD1. In germline, CDR1 is MDHEN, CDR2 SYDVKM. Trimming took 4 bases from V and 5 from J; bases not matched to a gene: 14. CDR3 size: 17 residues. The CDR3 here is CASSSTGTGKGGTEAFF. CDR3 bases: TGTGCCAGCAGTTCCACCGGGACAGGGAAGGGAGGTACTGAAGCTTTCTTT.

The chain employs TRBV7-2 and TRBJ2-1, with D possibly TRBD2 on 6 matching bases. V was trimmed by 1 base and J by 7 bases, leaving 17 bases between them. The length of the CDR3 is 16 residues. Germline CDR1 and CDR2: SGHTA and FQGNSA. The CDR3 DNA follows: TGTGCCAGCAGCTTAGTCCTAGCGAGATCCCATAATGAGCAGTTCTTC. Amino acids: CASSLVLARSHNEQFF. The variable domain in full, completed from reference TRBV7-2 and TRBJ2-1, reads GAGVSQSPSNKVTEKGKDVELRCDPISGHTALYWYRQSLGQGLEFLIYFQGNSAPDKSGLPSDRFSAERTGGSVSTLTIQRTQQEDSAVYLCASSLVLARSHNEQFFGPGTRLTVL.

This clonotype appeared a few times. The chain recombines TRBV5-1 with TRBJ2-7; D uncertain. Germline V gives CDR1 SGHRS, CDR2 YFSETQ. The CDR3 totals 14 residues. The germline V and J ends were trimmed by 0 bases and 2 bases, with 9 bases remaining between them. The DNA of the CDR3 is TGCGCCAGCAGCTTGGTGGACCCGCCCTACGAGCAGTACTTC. Translation: CASSLVDPPYEQYF.

The V and J genes are TRBV7-2 and TRBJ1-5, with no clear D. CDR3 length: 14 amino acids. Trimming removed 1 base at V and 9 bases at J, with 13 bases between. In germline, CDR1 is SGHTA, CDR2 FQGNSA. In DNA form, the CDR3 reads TGTGCCAGCAGCTTAGGGTATACGGCCCGGCCCCAGCATTTT. Translated: CASSLGYTARPQHF.

The chain joins TRBV6-5 to TRBJ2-7, with 7 bases that match TRBD2. V shed 2 bases and J 1 base; nucleotides not matched to a gene: 2. This CDR3 spans 14 amino acids. Germline assignment: CDR1 MNHEY and CDR2 SVGAGI. Written as DNA, the CDR3 is TGTGCCAGCAGTTACCTGGGAGGGTCCTACGAGCAGTACTTC. Translated: CASSYLGGSYEQYF.

This chain joins TRBV11-2 and TRBJ1-1; TRBD1 agrees at 10 bases. From germline, CDR1 is SGHAT and CDR2 FQNNGV. The CDR3 is made up of 14 amino acids. J was trimmed by 5 bases and V by 3 bases; bases with no gene match: 3. CDR3 residues: CASSFGQGVTEAFF. The DNA for the CDR3 is TGTGCCAGCAGCTTCGGACAGGGGGTTACTGAAGCTTTCTTT.